Following are 27 T cell receptor beta chains from one sample sequenced in a study of blood T cell repertoires in COVID-19. Here immunoSEQ multiplex PCR was the method, and the copy in TCRdb shows in-frame clones only, minus some. The data show 85,000 to 130,000 clones, just under 95% seen once. Sequencing was performed on peripheral blood. These receptors all stem from a man between 65 and 85 years old with acute or convalescent COVID-19.

This chain links TRBV27 with TRBJ1-1; D is ambiguous. The V gene's germline CDR1 is MNHEY and CDR2 SMNVEV (reference sequence). V lost 8 bases and J lost 8, with 21 bases in between. This CDR3 is built from 14 residues. The DNA of the CDR3 is TGTGCCAGCCTACCGAAACCCGGAAGACTAGAAGCTTTCTTT. Its protein product is CASLPKPGRLEAFF.

This chain uses TRBV12-3 or TRBV12-4 with TRBJ2-4; the match to TRBD2 covers 9 bases. This CDR3 spans 13 amino acids. V lost 6 bases to trimming and J lost 12 bases; unmatched junction nucleotides: 9. The CDR3, as DNA: TGTGCCAGCAGCTCCCTGACTAGCGGCGGTCAGTACTTC. Amino acid sequence: CASSSLTSGGQYF.

DNA of the CDR3: TGCGCCAGCAGCTTGGGACTAGCGGGAAACAATGAGCAGTTCTTC. Translation gives CASSLGLAGNNEQFF. This rearrangement joins TRBV5-1 to TRBJ2-1, with 11 positions matching TRBD2. The V segment lost 0 bases and the J segment 5 bases; nucleotides outside the gene matches: 1. Looked up from germline, CDR1 is SGHRS and CDR2 is YFSETQ. This CDR3 has 15 residues. Filled out from reference TRBV5-1 and TRBJ2-1, the complete variable domain reads KAGVTQTPRYLIKTRGQQVTLSCSPISGHRSVSWYQQTPGQGLQFLFEYFSETQRNKGNFPGRFSGRQFSNSRSEMNVSTLELGDSALYLCASSLGLAGNNEQFFGPGTRLTVL.

The rearrangement links TRBV2 to TRBJ2-2, with 8 bases fitting TRBD1. Germline values: CDR1 SNHLY, CDR2 FYNNEI. The J segment lost 1 base and the V segment lost 8 bases, leaving 3 bases of the junction unmatched. The CDR3 is 14 residues long. The CDR3 here is CASSGQVNTGELFF. The CDR3 bases are TGTGCCAGCTCGGGACAGGTGAACACCGGGGAGCTGTTTTTT.

The chain's CDR3 is CASSATSGGYNEQFF. For the CDR3, the DNA is TGTGCCAGCAGCGCCACTAGCGGCGGATACAATGAGCAGTTCTTC. This chain joins TRBV7-9 and TRBJ2-1, with TRBD2 identical over 8 bases. The CDR3 has 15 residues. V was clipped by 5 bases and J by 4 bases; unmatched bases: 7. Per germline, CDR1 SEHNR and CDR2 FQNEAQ (reference sequence).

This clone was seen just once. This sample includes further DNA sequences coding for the same CDR3. This chain connects TRBV5-4 to TRBJ2-5, with 9 bases that match TRBD2. The V gene end was trimmed by 2 bases and the J gene end by 4 bases; junction bases not matched to a gene: 0. The CDR3 extends over 13 amino acids. Germline V gene data show CDR1 as SGHNT and CDR2 as YYREEE (reference sequence). The CDR3 sequence: CASSLAGGETQYF. CDR3 nucleotides: TGTGCCAGCAGCTTAGCGGGAGGAGAGACCCAGTACTTC.

This chain connects TRBV5-5 to TRBJ1-5, with D tentatively TRBD1 (5 bases). The CDR3 sequence is 15 residues long. Trimming pared 4 bases from V and 3 bases from J, leaving 14 bases between. CDR1 and CDR2 (germline): SGHKS, YYEKEE (reference sequence). CDR3 protein: CASSPPPGFNQPQHF. In nucleotides, the CDR3 is TGTGCCAGCAGCCCACCGCCAGGGTTCAATCAGCCCCAGCATTTT.

The chain couples TRBV19 to TRBJ1-1, with 8 positions matching TRBD1. CDR1 is LNHDA, CDR2 SQIVND, per germline (reference sequence). Trimming removed 5 bases from V and 1 base from J; junction bases left unmatched: 6. This CDR3 region has 15 residues. CDR3 sequence reads: CASSVDRGQNTEAFF. DNA of the CDR3: TGTGCCAGTAGTGTCGACAGGGGTCAGAACACTGAAGCTTTCTTT.

This chain uses TRBV12-2 with TRBJ1-4; the table calls TRBD1, which could not be checked here. TRBV12-2 is a pseudogene. The CDR3 covers 15 residues. The CDR3 loop reads CASRYLSGANEKLFF. DNA for the CDR3: TGTGCAAGTCGCTACCTTTCAGGTGCTAATGAAAAACTGTTTTTT.

The chain employs TRBV28 and TRBJ1-1, with a tentative D call TRBD1 (5 bases). The germline V gene encodes CDR1 MDHEN and CDR2 SYDVKM. V was shortened by 3 bases and J by 4 bases, with 12 bases between the two germline ends. The CDR3 has 14 residues. CDR3 sequence (DNA): TGTGCCAGCAGTTTCATAGGGGTGGGCACTGAAGCTTTCTTT. Its translation: CASSFIGVGTEAFF. The full variable domain, rest sourced from reference TRBV28 and TRBJ1-1, is DVKVTQSSRYLVKRTGEKVFLECVQDMDHENMFWYRQDPGLGLRLIYFSYDVKMKEKGDIPEGYSVSREKKERFSLILESASTNQTSMYLCASSFIGVGTEAFFGQGTRLTVV.

The sample holds one count of this clone. This chain connects TRBV6-5 to TRBJ2-5; D might be TRBD2 (7 bases). The V and J ends lost 8 bases and 6 bases respectively, with 10 bases between them. The CDR3 spans 11 residues. Germline CDR1 MNHEY, CDR2 SVGAGI. In nucleotides, the CDR3 is TGTGCCAGCCGCGGGGGCAAGACCCAGTACTTC. This encodes CASRGGKTQYF.

The chain combines TRBV2 with TRBJ1-3, with TRBD1 as a possible D gene (6 bases). The ends were cut back, 7 bases at V and 3 bases at J, with 7 bases in the middle. There are 12 residues in the CDR3. In germline, CDR1 is SNHLY, CDR2 FYNNEI. The CDR3 DNA follows: TGTGCCAGCAACAGGGATGGAAACACCATATATTTT. Its protein product is CASNRDGNTIYF.

The chain is built from TRBV21-1 and TRBJ2-5; TRBD2 is taken as the D call from the table, unchecked against the DNA. TRBV21-1 has pseudogene status. This CDR3 is 19 amino acids long. CDR3 sequence (DNA): TGTGCCAGCAGCAAAGTTACGGCTAGCGGGAGCGAGGACCAAGAGACCCAGTACTTC. Amino acids: CASSKVTASGSEDQETQYF.

The V and J genes are TRBV7-8 and TRBJ2-7, with D maybe TRBD2 (6 bases). This CDR3 region has 16 residues. V was cut by 1 base and J by 2 bases, with 15 bases left in between. The germline gives CDR1 SGHVS, CDR2 FQNEAQ. CDR3 sequence reads: CASSLGSGTVTYEQYF. The CDR3 coding sequence is TGTGCCAGCAGCTTAGGTTCCGGGACTGTAACCTACGAGCAGTACTTC. Full variable domain (missing parts from reference TRBV7-8 and TRBJ2-7): GAGVSQSPRYKVAKRGQDVALRCDPISGHVSLFWYQQALGQGPEFLTYFQNEAQLDKSGLPSDRFFAERPEGSVSTLKIQRTQQEDSAVYLCASSLGSGTVTYEQYFGPGTRLTVT.

This clone was seen only once. J is TRBJ2-5 and V is TRBV2; TRBD1 agrees at 10 bases. The germline CDR1 and CDR2 sequences are SNHLY and FYNNEI. The CDR3 length is 14 residues. The trim removed 5 bases at V and 5 bases at J, leaving 5 bases unmatched. The CDR3 nucleotides read TGTGCCAGCAGTCGGGACAGGGGCAAGGAGACCCAGTACTTC. Its protein product is CASSRDRGKETQYF.

The V call is TRBV28, the J call TRBJ1-2, with TRBD1 identical over 7 bases. The CDR3 loop spans 14 amino acids. Germline V gives CDR1 MDHEN, CDR2 SYDVKM. V lost 6 bases and J lost 4; bases outside the gene matches: 8. The CDR3 is CASSLGGEGYGYTF. CDR3 nucleotide sequence: TGTGCCAGCAGCCTAGGGGGCGAGGGCTATGGCTACACCTTC.

The J gene is TRBJ1-1, the V gene TRBV29-1, with D possibly TRBD1 on 6 matching bases. The germline V gene encodes CDR1 SQVTM and CDR2 ANQGSEA. The CDR3 length is 13 residues. Trimming removed 7 bases from V and 3 bases from J, with 15 bases in between. The CDR3 DNA reads TGCAGCGCCAGCGGGGGGCGCGACACTGAAGCTTTCTTT. It translates to CSASGGRDTEAFF.

The CDR3 DNA reads TGTGCCAGCAGCTTAACAGGGTACGCTGGAAACACCATATATTTT. Translation: CASSLTGYAGNTIYF. The chain is built from TRBV11-3 and TRBJ1-3; TRBD1 is a possible D gene (6 bases). The CDR3 consists of 15 residues. Trimming shortened V by 2 bases and J by 2 bases, and 10 bases separated the two germline ends. From germline, CDR1 is SGHNT and CDR2 YENEEA.

V is TRBV11-2 and J is TRBJ1-4; the D gene is possibly TRBD1 (6 bases). V was trimmed by 5 bases and J by 5 bases, leaving 15 bases between them. Germline V gene lookup returns CDR1 SGHAT and CDR2 FQNNGV. The CDR3 sequence is 15 residues long. The CDR3 DNA reads as TGTGCCAGCAGCCCTACAGGGATTAACAATGAAAAACTGTTTTTT. Residues: CASSPTGINNEKLFF. Combining the CDR3 with reference TRBV11-2 and TRBJ1-4 gives the whole variable domain EAGVAQSPRYKIIEKRQSVAFWCNPISGHATLYWYQQILGQGPKLLIQFQNNGVVDDSQLPKDRFSAERLKGVDSTLKIQPAKLEDSAVYLCASSPTGINNEKLFFGSGTQLSVL.

The chain links TRBV7-3 to TRBJ2-1, with D possibly being TRBD2 (6 bases). Germline CDR1 and CDR2: SGHTA and FQGTGA. The CDR3 contains 15 residues. V was shortened by 2 bases and J by 2 bases, with 10 bases between the two germline ends. Here the CDR3 DNA reads TGTGCCAGCAGCTTACTAGCGAGCCCCTACAATGAGCAGTTCTTC. Translation gives CASSLLASPYNEQFF.

The J gene is TRBJ1-3, the V gene TRBV6-5; D gene ambiguous. The CDR3 loop spans 12 amino acids. CDR1 MNHEY and CDR2 SVGAGI come from the germline V gene. Trimming took 7 bases from V and 0 from J, leaving 4 bases between them. The CDR3 protein is CASTLSGNTIYF. As DNA, the CDR3 is TGTGCCAGCACCCTCTCTGGAAACACCATATATTTT.

This chain connects TRBV13 to TRBJ2-3; TRBD2 is a possible D gene (7 bases). The V gene's germline CDR1 is PRHDT and CDR2 FYEKMQ (reference sequence). With 8 bases removed from V and 0 bases from J, the gap between germline ends came to 9 bases. The CDR3 extends over 13 amino acids. CDR3: CASGRGSTDTQYF. The CDR3 nucleotides read TGTGCCAGCGGGAGGGGGAGCACAGATACGCAGTATTTT. Together with reference TRBV13 and TRBJ2-3, the CDR3 gives the full variable domain: AAGVIQSPRHLIKEKRETATLKCYPIPRHDTVYWYQQGPGQDPQFLISFYEKMQSDKGSIPDRFSAQQFSDYHSELNMSSLELGDSALYFCASGRGSTDTQYFGPGTRLTVL.

The chain couples TRBV30 to TRBJ1-5; weak D call: TRBD1 (6 bases). The length of the CDR3 is 15 residues. The ends were cut back, 2 bases at V and 3 bases at J, with 14 bases in the middle. Germline CDR1 is GTSNPN and CDR2 is SVGIG (reference sequence). CDR3 DNA: TGTGCCTGGAGTCCTTCGACAGGCTCCAATCAGCCCCAGCATTTT. Protein: CAWSPSTGSNQPQHF.

This chain links TRBV11-2 with TRBJ1-1, with D perhaps TRBD1 (5 bases). Germline CDR1 SGHAT, CDR2 FQNNGV. The CDR3 contains 13 residues. The V end was cut by 1 base, the J end by 5 bases, with 8 bases between. CDR3 sequence reads: CASSLGRVTEAFF. Here the CDR3 DNA reads TGTGCCAGCAGCTTAGGCAGGGTGACTGAAGCTTTCTTT.

The rearrangement uses TRBV6-5 and TRBJ1-2; D is unclear. Trimming stripped 5 bases from V and 7 bases from J, with 14 bases between. The germline V gene encodes CDR1 MNHEY and CDR2 SVGAGI. The CDR3 is 13 amino acids. The CDR3 DNA follows: TGTGCCAGCAGTCAACTTTCCCTTAGTGGCTACACCTTC. It codes for CASSQLSLSGYTF.

The chain uses TRBV24-1 and TRBJ1-5; D might be TRBD1 (5 bases). There are 13 residues in the CDR3. Germline-derived CDR1 and CDR2 are KGHDR and SFDVKD. Trimming took 4 bases from V and 4 from J, leaving 7 bases between them. As DNA, the CDR3 is TGTGCCACCAGTGAGACAGCTAATCAGCCCCAGCATTTT. As protein: CATSETANQPQHF.

The chain uses TRBV28 and TRBJ2-5; TRBD2 agrees at 13 bases. CDR3 length: 18 residues. V dropped 6 bases and J dropped 4; count of bases not matched to a gene: 14. Per the germline V gene, CDR1 is MDHEN and CDR2 is SYDVKM. CDR3 protein: CASRGSGLAGLFRETQYF. CDR3 nucleotides: TGTGCCAGCAGAGGGTCGGGACTAGCGGGGCTGTTTCGAGAGACCCAGTACTTC.